This T cell receptor beta chain came from a study of T cell responses to AZD1222 COVID-19 vaccine. Points from the study as a whole: Donors were largely white British and mainly female; clonal diversity was possibly underestimated.

Produced via immunoSEQ multiplex PCR; TCRdb's table is partial and in-frame only. Of 200,000 to 300,000 clones listed, 85% to 95% are singletons. With respect to this clone: The antigen is not known.

The receptor was isolated from an adult in good health. Material: peripheral blood, obtained on day 0 of AZD1222 vaccination.

CDR3 DNA sequence: TGTGCCAGCAGCTCCCGGGGGAGAACTAACTATGGCTACACCTTC. Translated, it gives CASSSRGRTNYGYTF. This chain joins TRBV13 and TRBJ1-2; tentatively, D is TRBD1 (5 bases). The CDR3 is made up of 15 amino acids. Germline values: CDR1 PRHDT, CDR2 FYEKMQ (reference sequence). With 4 bases removed from V and 0 bases from J, the gap between germline ends came to 12 bases.